This record looks at one T cell receptor (beta chain) sequence and its context. This sample is part of a study of blood T cell repertoires in COVID-19. Study-wide context: Italy, Spain and the United States were the sources of the convalescent and acute COVID-19 samples. The cDNA or gDNA used as material had been derived from T cells, B-cell-depleted T cells, or PBMCs.

The CDR3 totals 16 residues. From germline, CDR1 is SGHRS and CDR2 YFSETQ. Losses at the gene ends were 5 bases for V and 0 bases for J; bases not matched to a gene: 9. Per the original methods: Counts of nucleated cells, estimated from reference gene primer amplification, were obtained. Profiled with immunoSEQ multiplex PCR; TCRdb holds only in-frame clones, not every one. V, J and clone size are taken as reported in that table, and D and trimming were inferred from the DNA itself. The sample contains 310,000 or so clones, 88% of which appear only once. Sequencing was performed on peripheral blood. This chain uses TRBV5-1 with TRBJ2-3; 7 bases fit TRBD1. The sequence derives from a woman in her fifties or sixties with active or convalescent COVID-19. The CDR3 nucleotides read TGCGCCAGCAGTTGGGACAGACCATCTAGCACAGATACGCAGTATTTT. Its translation: CASSWDRPSSTDTQYF.